The present T cell receptor beta chain was sequenced within a study of blood T cell repertoires in COVID-19. Across the whole study: PBMCs, B-cell-depleted T cells, or T cells provided the cDNA or gDNA that made up the material.

Clones were read by immunoSEQ multiplex PCR, and TCRdb kept only the in-frame ones, dropping some. The table lists some 81,000 clones, about 95% of them singletons, with 4% to 5.5% in the top ten. The CDR3 runs 16 residues. The origin of this receptor is a human donor with active COVID-19. The donor label of this sample is uncertain. This sequence joins TRBV21-1 and TRBJ1-5; TRBD1 is taken as the D call from the table, unchecked against the DNA. TRBV21-1 is a pseudogene locus. The specimen was peripheral blood. The DNA for the CDR3 is TGTGCCAGCAGCCGCACCGGACAGGATAGCAATCAGCCCCAGCATTTT. Amino acids: CASSRTGQDSNQPQHF.